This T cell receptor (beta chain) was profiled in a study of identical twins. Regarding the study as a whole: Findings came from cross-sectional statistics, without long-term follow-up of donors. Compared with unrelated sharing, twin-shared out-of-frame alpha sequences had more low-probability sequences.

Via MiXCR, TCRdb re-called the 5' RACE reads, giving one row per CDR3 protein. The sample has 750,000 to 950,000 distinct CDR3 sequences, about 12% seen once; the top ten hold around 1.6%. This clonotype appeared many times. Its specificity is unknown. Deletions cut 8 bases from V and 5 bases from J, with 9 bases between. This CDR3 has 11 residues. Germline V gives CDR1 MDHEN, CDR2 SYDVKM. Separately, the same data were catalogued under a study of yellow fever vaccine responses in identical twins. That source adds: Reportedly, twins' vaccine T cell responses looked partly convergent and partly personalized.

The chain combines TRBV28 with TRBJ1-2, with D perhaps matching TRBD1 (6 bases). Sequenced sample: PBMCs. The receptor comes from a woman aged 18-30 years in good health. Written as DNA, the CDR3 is TGTGCCAGCTACAGGGCTTATGGCTACACCTTC. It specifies CASYRAYGYTF.